Listed here are 22 T cell receptor beta chains from one sample, sequenced in a study of T cells in Graves' hyperthyroidism and ophthalmopathy. RNA transcripts yielded amplified TCR beta CDR3 regions. Researchers ran a first-round RT-PCR on the TCR CDR3 using the HTBI primer set. TCRdb used MiXCR to reprocess the multiplex PCR reads, holding one entry per CDR3 protein. The table has fewer than 650,000 distinct CDR3 sequences, approximately 14% seen once. Sequences were obtained from blood. Every receptor here comes from a woman in her twenties or thirties with Graves' hyperthyroidism that later progressed to Graves' ophthalmopathy.

The sample holds many counts of this clonotype. The chain carries TRBV20-1 and TRBJ2-7; a possible D gene is TRBD2 (5 bases). The CDR3 has 12 residues. Trimming took 0 bases from V and 3 from J, leaving 6 bases between them. Germline lookup yields CDR1 DFQATT and CDR2 SNEGSKA (reference sequence). The DNA for the CDR3 is TGCAGTGCTAGAGAGGACTTCTACGAGCAGTACTTC. Protein product: CSAREDFYEQYF.

The CDR3 here is CASSPGQYLNTEAFF. CDR3 sequence (DNA): TGTGCCAGCAGCCCCGGCCAGTACCTGAACACTGAAGCTTTCTTT. This chain joins TRBV5-5 and TRBJ1-1; no clear D. Trimming cost V 4 bases and J 0 bases, with 13 bases left between them. Germline CDR1 reads SGHKS; CDR2 reads YYEKEE (reference sequence). The CDR3 extends over 15 amino acids. Combining the CDR3 with reference TRBV5-5 and TRBJ1-1 gives the whole variable domain DAGVTQSPTHLIKTRGQQVTLRCSPISGHKSVSWYQQVLGQGPQFIFQYYEKEERGRGNFPDRFSARQFPNYSSELNVNALLLGDSALYLCASSPGQYLNTEAFFGQGTRLTVV.

This clonotype was detected ten times or more. The chain carries TRBV28 and TRBJ1-6; D remains unclear. In germline, CDR1 is MDHEN, CDR2 SYDVKM. The CDR3 covers 16 residues. V shed 6 bases and J shed 3 bases, with 15 bases lying between them. The CDR3 is CASSPTGSLYNSPLHF. CDR3 in DNA: TGTGCCAGCAGCCCGACCGGGTCCCTCTATAATTCACCCCTCCACTTT.

In its sample, this clonotype was seen a few times. The rearrangement uses TRBV28 and TRBJ2-5; D may match TRBD1 or TRBD2 (6 bases each). CDR1 MDHEN and CDR2 SYDVKM come from the germline V gene. CDR3 length: 16 amino acids. Deletions cut 0 bases from V and 2 bases from J, with 13 bases between. CDR3: CASSLWGGGIQETQYF. Written as DNA, the CDR3 is TGTGCCAGCAGTTTATGGGGGGGCGGGATACAAGAGACCCAGTACTTC.

Comment on this clonotype: Since a much larger clone is just one base distant, this may be a read error. This rearrangement joins TRBV29-1 to TRBJ2-3; D not resolved. CDR3 length: 10 residues. V was trimmed by 3 bases and J by 5 bases, leaving 3 bases between them. The V gene's germline CDR1 is SQVTM and CDR2 ANQGSEA. CDR3 in amino acids: CSVDLDTQYF. The DNA for the CDR3 is TGCAGCGTTGACCTAGATACGCAGTATTTT.

In its sample, this clonotype was seen many times. V is TRBV24-1 and J is TRBJ2-7, with D unclear. Per germline, CDR1 KGHDR and CDR2 SFDVKD. This CDR3 comprises 14 residues. V gave up 3 bases and J gave up 0 bases, with 8 bases separating them. DNA of the CDR3: TGTGCCACCAGTGATACGACCGCCTCCTACGAGCAGTACTTC. The encoded protein is CATSDTTASYEQYF.

This clonotype was recorded many times. The gene calls are TRBV24-1 and TRBJ2-5; 12 bases match TRBD2. This CDR3 contains 16 residues. Germline V gene lookup returns CDR1 KGHDR and CDR2 SFDVKD. After removal of 4 bases from V and 1 base from J, the junction contained 3 bases not matched to a gene. CDR3 region: CATSDRTSGTQETQYF. In nucleotides, the CDR3 is TGTGCCACCAGTGACCGGACTAGCGGGACCCAAGAGACCCAGTACTTC.

This clonotype was detected only a few times. This rearrangement joins TRBV20-1 to TRBJ1-4; no clear D. The CDR3 is made up of 12 amino acids. Trimming pared 4 bases from V and 4 bases from J, leaving 7 bases between. Germline V CDR1 and CDR2: DFQATT, SNEGSKA (reference sequence). CDR3 sequence reads: CSANRNNEKLFF. DNA of the CDR3: TGCAGTGCTAATAGGAATAATGAAAAACTGTTTTTT.

This clonotype was observed at least ten times. The chain has TRBV2 and TRBJ2-6, with 12 bases matching TRBD1. V trimming: 6 bases; J trimming: 0 bases; junction bases outside the gene matches: 3. From germline, CDR1 is SNHLY and CDR2 FYNNEI. The CDR3 sequence is 17 residues long. CDR3 nucleotide sequence: TGTGCCAGCAGCGGGGACAGGGGGCACTCTGGGGCCAACGTCCTGACTTTC. The encoded protein is CASSGDRGHSGANVLTF.

The V gene is TRBV5-1, the J gene TRBJ2-7, with 8 bases that match TRBD2. The CDR3 runs 15 residues. Germline CDR1 is SGHRS and CDR2 is YFSETQ. J lost 1 base, V lost 1 base, and 4 bases had no gene match. The CDR3 loop is CASSLRGGGSYEQYF. In DNA form, the CDR3 reads TGCGCCAGCAGCTTGAGGGGCGGGGGGTCCTACGAGCAGTACTTC.

CDR3: CASSLAGVGGNEQFF. CDR3 bases: TGCGCCAGCAGCTTGGCGGGAGTAGGGGGCAATGAGCAGTTCTTC. This chain links TRBV5-1 with TRBJ2-1; D might be TRBD1 or TRBD2, each matching 6 bases. This CDR3 is built from 15 residues. Germline assignment: CDR1 SGHRS and CDR2 YFSETQ. With 0 bases removed from V and 6 bases from J, the gap between germline ends came to 13 bases.

This clonotype turned up a few times. The rearrangement links TRBV5-1 to TRBJ2-2; D possibly corresponds to TRBD1 (5 bases). V shed 5 bases and J shed 2 bases, with 13 bases lying between them. Germline V gene lookup returns CDR1 SGHRS and CDR2 YFSETQ. The CDR3 extends over 15 amino acids. The CDR3 nucleotides read TGCGCCAGCAGTTTTTGGGGCCTCAACACCGGGGAGCTGTTTTTT. This codes for CASSFWGLNTGELFF.

V and J are TRBV20-1 and TRBJ2-7; D possibly corresponds to TRBD1 (6 bases). Germline assignment: CDR1 DFQATT and CDR2 SNEGSKA (reference sequence). CDR3 length: 13 amino acids. V was cut by 3 bases and J by 4 bases, with 13 bases left in between. The CDR3 is CSASPGTSYEQYF. CDR3 sequence (DNA): TGCAGTGCTAGCCCCGGGACATCATACGAGCAGTACTTC.

The chain links TRBV3-1 to TRBJ2-3; D is perhaps TRBD2 (5 bases). Germline CDR1 is LGHDT and CDR2 is YNNKEL (reference sequence). Trimming pared 0 bases from V and 2 bases from J, leaving 18 bases between. This CDR3 spans 18 amino acids. Here the CDR3 reads CASSQEGLLSTFTDTQYF. For the CDR3, the DNA is TGTGCCAGCAGCCAAGAAGGACTCCTGAGCACATTCACAGATACGCAGTATTTT.

This chain connects TRBV6-1 to TRBJ2-2, with 9 positions matching TRBD1. J gave up 6 bases and V 5 bases, and 10 bases lay outside the gene matches. Germline CDR1 is MNHNS and CDR2 is SASEGT. This CDR3 is built from 16 residues. The CDR3 DNA reads TGTGCCAGCAGTAACGCGCTCAACAGGGGGCCCGGGGAGCTGTTTTTT. It codes for CASSNALNRGPGELFF.

In this sample, this clonotype turned up a few times. A much larger clone differs from this one at a single base, so this may be a read error. The J gene is TRBJ1-1, the V gene TRBV28; possible D gene TRBD1, 5 bases. This CDR3 is 15 amino acids long. Looked up from germline, CDR1 is MDHEN and CDR2 is SYDVKM. Trimming removed 5 bases from V and 3 bases from J, with 16 bases in between. DNA for the CDR3: TGTGCCAGCAGTCCTACAGGTGCTGGAGACACTGAAGCTTTCTTT. Amino acid sequence: CASSPTGAGDTEAFF.

There are many counts of this clonotype. The chain has TRBV11-3 and TRBJ1-2, with D possibly TRBD1 on 5 matching bases. V lost 0 bases and J 6 bases, leaving 14 bases between the germline ends. The germline gives CDR1 SGHNT, CDR2 YENEEA. There are 15 residues in the CDR3. CDR3 sequence reads: CASSLDRMDTHGYTF. The CDR3 region has the DNA TGTGCCAGCAGCTTAGACCGGATGGACACCCATGGCTACACCTTC.

This clonotype turned up a few times. V and J are TRBV7-2 and TRBJ1-2, with 7 positions matching TRBD1. CDR3 length: 16 amino acids. Germline V gene data show CDR1 as SGHTA and CDR2 as FQGNSA. J lost 3 bases, V lost 5 bases, and 12 bases had no gene match. CDR3 protein: CASSRDRDLPDYGYTF. CDR3 sequence (DNA): TGTGCCAGCAGCCGGGACAGAGACCTTCCGGACTATGGCTACACCTTC. The full variable domain, in which reference TRBV7-2 and TRBJ1-2 provide the parts outside the CDR3, is GAGVSQSPSNKVTEKGKDVELRCDPISGHTALYWYRQSLGQGLEFLIYFQGNSAPDKSGLPSDRFSAERTGGSVSTLTIQRTQQEDSAVYLCASSRDRDLPDYGYTFGSGTRLTVV.

DNA of the CDR3: TGTGCCAGCAGCTTTACAACTAATGAAAAACTGTTTTTT. The encoded protein is CASSFTTNEKLFF. The V call is TRBV7-2, the J call TRBJ1-4; D gene uncertain. Germline values: CDR1 SGHTA, CDR2 FQGNSA. V lost 3 bases and J 0 bases, leaving 2 bases between the germline ends. This CDR3 spans 13 amino acids.

A few counts support this clonotype. This chain uses TRBV20-1 with TRBJ2-1; the match to TRBD2 covers 7 bases. Trimming at V came to 4 bases and at J to 3 bases, leaving 6 bases not matched to a gene. Germline CDR1 and CDR2: DFQATT and SNEGSKA (reference sequence). The CDR3 runs 14 residues. The CDR3 nucleotides are TGCAGTGCTACATCGGGGGGACGCTACAATGAGCAGTTCTTC. This codes for CSATSGGRYNEQFF.

This clonotype was recorded once. The CDR3 DNA sequence: TGTGCCAGCAGTCGGACAATAAATGAGCAGTTCTTC. Its protein product is CASSRTINEQFF. This chain links TRBV2 with TRBJ2-1; D is perhaps TRBD1 (5 bases). V lost 5 bases and J lost 7, with 9 bases in between. Germline CDR1 reads SNHLY; CDR2 reads FYNNEI. The CDR3 runs 12 residues.

This clonotype was observed many times. V is TRBV12-3 or TRBV12-4 and J is TRBJ2-5; 7 bases agree with TRBD1. V shed 5 bases, J shed 4 bases, and the junction held 16 bases outside the gene matches. The CDR3 loop spans 17 amino acids. DNA of the CDR3: TGTGCCAGCAGTCGTTACACCCAGACAGGGAGTGGAGAGACCCAGTACTTC. This encodes CASSRYTQTGSGETQYF.